Below, one T cell receptor beta chain is given with its context. The target antigen is unknown. The data are from a study of cytomegalovirus exposure and HLA in healthy donors. With 60 Vbeta and 13 Jbeta primers, the PCR was carried out. TCRdb's table, derived via immunoSEQ multiplex PCR, lists solely in-frame clones and lacks some. The sample contains about 200,000 clones, roughly 76% of which appear only once. Everyone who donated was a healthy bone marrow donor. V gave up 7 bases and J gave up 5 bases, with 15 bases separating them. This CDR3 contains 14 residues. The V gene's germline CDR1 is MNHNS and CDR2 SASEGT. Notes on the study in general: Confirmation in vitro established that three CMV-associated chains were specific for CMV antigens.

The rearrangement uses TRBV6-1 and TRBJ2-1; TRBD2 is a possible D gene (6 bases). Material: PBMCs. This TCR was sampled from a woman aged 30 to 39 in good health and CMV-seropositive. The CDR3 spells CASISGRLNNEQFF. For the CDR3, the DNA is TGTGCCAGCATTAGTGGGAGGTTAAACAATGAGCAGTTCTTC.